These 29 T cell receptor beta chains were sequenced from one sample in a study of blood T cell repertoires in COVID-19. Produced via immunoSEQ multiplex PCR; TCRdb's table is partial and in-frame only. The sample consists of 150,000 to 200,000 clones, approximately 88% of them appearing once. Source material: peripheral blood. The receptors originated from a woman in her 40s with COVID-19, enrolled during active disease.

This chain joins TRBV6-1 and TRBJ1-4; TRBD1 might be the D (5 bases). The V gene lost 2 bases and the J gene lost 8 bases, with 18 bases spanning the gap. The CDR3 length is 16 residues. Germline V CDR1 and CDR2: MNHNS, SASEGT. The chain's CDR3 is CASSELRGYIGEKLFF. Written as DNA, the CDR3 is TGTGCCAGCAGTGAATTACGGGGGTATATTGGCGAAAAACTGTTTTTT.

The CDR3 region has the DNA TGCGCCAGCAGCCAAGTGGAGACAGATACGCAGTATTTT. This sequence encodes CASSQVETDTQYF. The chain has TRBV4-1 and TRBJ2-3; D is unclear. V lost 1 base and J 3 bases, leaving 5 bases between the germline ends. The CDR3 totals 13 residues. From germline, CDR1 is MGHRA and CDR2 YSYEKL.

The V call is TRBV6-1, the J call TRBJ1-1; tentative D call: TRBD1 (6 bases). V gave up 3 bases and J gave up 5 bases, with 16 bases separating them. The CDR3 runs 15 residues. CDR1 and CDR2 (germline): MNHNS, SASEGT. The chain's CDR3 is CASSDTGLVRTEAFF. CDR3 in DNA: TGTGCCAGCAGTGATACAGGGTTGGTAAGAACTGAAGCTTTCTTT.

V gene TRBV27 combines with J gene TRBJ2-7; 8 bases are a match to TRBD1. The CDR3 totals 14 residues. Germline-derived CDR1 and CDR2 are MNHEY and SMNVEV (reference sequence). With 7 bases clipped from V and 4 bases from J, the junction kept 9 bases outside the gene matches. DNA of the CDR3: TGTGCCAGCAACTCCAGGCGACAGGGGTACGAGCAGTACTTC. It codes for CASNSRRQGYEQYF.

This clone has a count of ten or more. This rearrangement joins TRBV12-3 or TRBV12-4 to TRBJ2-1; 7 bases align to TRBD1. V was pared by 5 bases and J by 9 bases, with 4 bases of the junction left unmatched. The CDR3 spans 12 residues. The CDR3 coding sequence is TGTGCCAGCAGTCGTGCAGGGGGTGAGCAGTTCTTC. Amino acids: CASSRAGGEQFF.

The CDR3 region has the DNA TGTGCCACCAGCAGAATAGGACAGGGCTACGAGCAGTACTTC. Protein sequence: CATSRIGQGYEQYF. The chain is built from TRBV15 and TRBJ2-7; 8 nucleotides agree with TRBD1. The CDR3 covers 14 residues. Germline assignment: CDR1 LNHNV and CDR2 YYDKDF (reference sequence). V shed 2 bases, J shed 3 bases, and the junction held 3 bases outside the gene matches.

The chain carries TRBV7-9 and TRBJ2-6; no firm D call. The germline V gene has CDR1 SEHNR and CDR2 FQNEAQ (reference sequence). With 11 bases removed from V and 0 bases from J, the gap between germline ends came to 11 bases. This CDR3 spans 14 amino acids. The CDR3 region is CAGPGVSGANVLTF. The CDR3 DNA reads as TGTGCCGGCCCCGGAGTCTCTGGGGCCAACGTCCTGACTTTC.

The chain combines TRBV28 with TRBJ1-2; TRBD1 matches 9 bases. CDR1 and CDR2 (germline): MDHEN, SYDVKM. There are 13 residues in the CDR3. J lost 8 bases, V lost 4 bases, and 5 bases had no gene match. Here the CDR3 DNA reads TGTGCCAGCAGTTCGGACAGGGGAGAGGGCTACACCTTC. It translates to CASSSDRGEGYTF.

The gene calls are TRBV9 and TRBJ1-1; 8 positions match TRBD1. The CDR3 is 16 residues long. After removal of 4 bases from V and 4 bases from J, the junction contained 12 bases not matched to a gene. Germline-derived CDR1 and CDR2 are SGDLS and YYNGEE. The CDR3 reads CASSLQGAVSGTEAFF. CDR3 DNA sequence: TGTGCCAGCAGCCTCCAGGGGGCGGTCTCGGGCACTGAAGCTTTCTTT.

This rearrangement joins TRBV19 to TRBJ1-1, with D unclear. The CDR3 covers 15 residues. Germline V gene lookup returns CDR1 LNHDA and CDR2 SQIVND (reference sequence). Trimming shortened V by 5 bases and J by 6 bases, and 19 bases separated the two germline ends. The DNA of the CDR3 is TGTGCCAGTAGTTTCCTCTCCCAGCGGGCCGCTGAAGCTTTCTTT. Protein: CASSFLSQRAAEAFF.

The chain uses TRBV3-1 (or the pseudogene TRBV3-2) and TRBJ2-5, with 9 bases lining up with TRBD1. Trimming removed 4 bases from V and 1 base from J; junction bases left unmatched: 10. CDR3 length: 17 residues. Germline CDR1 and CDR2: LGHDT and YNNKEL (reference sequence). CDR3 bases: TGTGCCAGCAGCCTCGACAGGGGGAGACCCCTCCAAGAGACCCAGTACTTC. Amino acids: CASSLDRGRPLQETQYF.

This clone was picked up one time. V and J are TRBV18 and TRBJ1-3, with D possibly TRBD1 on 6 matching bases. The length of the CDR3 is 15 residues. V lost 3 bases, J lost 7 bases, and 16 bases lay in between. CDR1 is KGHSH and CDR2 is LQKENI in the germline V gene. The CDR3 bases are TGTGCCAGCTCACCCCAGGGGCCCGAAGTGAACACCATATATTTT. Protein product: CASSPQGPEVNTIYF.

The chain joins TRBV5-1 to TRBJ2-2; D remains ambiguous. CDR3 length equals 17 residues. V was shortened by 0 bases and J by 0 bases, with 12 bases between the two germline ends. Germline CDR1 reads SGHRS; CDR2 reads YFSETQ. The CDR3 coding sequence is TGCGCCAGCAGCTTGGTTGTGGGCAGTTCGAACACCGGGGAGCTGTTTTTT. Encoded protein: CASSLVVGSSNTGELFF.

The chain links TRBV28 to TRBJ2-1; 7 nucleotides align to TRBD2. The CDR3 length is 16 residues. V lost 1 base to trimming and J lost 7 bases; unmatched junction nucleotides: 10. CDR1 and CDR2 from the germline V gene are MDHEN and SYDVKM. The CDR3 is CASSLSGPGGRNEQFF. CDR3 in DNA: TGTGCCAGCAGTTTATCCGGCCCGGGGGGTAGGAATGAGCAGTTCTTC.

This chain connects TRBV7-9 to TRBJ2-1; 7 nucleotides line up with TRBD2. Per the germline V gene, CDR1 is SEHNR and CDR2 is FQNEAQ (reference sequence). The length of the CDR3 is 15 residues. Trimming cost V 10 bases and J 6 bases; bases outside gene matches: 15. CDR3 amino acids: CATLPGLLFFNEQFF. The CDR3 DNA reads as TGTGCCACCCTACCGGGACTACTGTTTTTCAATGAGCAGTTCTTC.

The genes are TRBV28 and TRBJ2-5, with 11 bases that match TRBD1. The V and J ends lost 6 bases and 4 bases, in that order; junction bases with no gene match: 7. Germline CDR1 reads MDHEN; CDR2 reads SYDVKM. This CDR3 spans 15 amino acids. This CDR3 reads CASSWGQGEVETQYF. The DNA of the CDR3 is TGTGCCAGCAGCTGGGGACAGGGGGAAGTAGAGACCCAGTACTTC.

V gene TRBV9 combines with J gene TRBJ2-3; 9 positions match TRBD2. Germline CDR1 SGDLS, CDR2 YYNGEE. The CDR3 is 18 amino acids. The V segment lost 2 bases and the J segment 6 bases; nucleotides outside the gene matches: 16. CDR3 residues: CASSVSPPLAGLDDTQYF. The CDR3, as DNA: TGTGCCAGCAGCGTCAGCCCCCCGCTAGCGGGGCTAGACGATACGCAGTATTTT.

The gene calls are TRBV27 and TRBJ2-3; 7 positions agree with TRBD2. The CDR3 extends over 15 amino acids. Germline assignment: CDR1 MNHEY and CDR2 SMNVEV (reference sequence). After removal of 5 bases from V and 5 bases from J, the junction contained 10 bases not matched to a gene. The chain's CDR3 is CASSTPAGAKDTQYF. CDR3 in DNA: TGTGCCAGCAGTACCCCGGCGGGAGCTAAAGATACGCAGTATTTT.

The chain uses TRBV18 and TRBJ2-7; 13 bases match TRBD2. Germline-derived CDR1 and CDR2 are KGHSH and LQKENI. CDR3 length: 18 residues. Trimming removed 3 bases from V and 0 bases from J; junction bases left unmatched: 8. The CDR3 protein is CASSPRTSGSYSSYEQYF. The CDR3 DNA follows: TGTGCCAGCTCACCTAGGACTAGCGGGAGTTACAGCTCCTACGAGCAGTACTTC.

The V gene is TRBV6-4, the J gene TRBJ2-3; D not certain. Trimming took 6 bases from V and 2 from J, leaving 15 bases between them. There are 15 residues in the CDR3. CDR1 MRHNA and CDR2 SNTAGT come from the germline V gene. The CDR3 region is CASRDTAIPTDTQYF. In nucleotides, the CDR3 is TGTGCCAGCAGAGACACAGCAATTCCCACAGATACGCAGTATTTT.

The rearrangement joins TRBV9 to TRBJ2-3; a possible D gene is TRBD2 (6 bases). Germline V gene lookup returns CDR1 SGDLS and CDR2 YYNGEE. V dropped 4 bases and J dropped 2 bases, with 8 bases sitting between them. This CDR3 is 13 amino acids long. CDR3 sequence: CASSRDSTDTQYF. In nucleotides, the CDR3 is TGTGCCAGCAGCCGGGACTCCACAGATACGCAGTATTTT.

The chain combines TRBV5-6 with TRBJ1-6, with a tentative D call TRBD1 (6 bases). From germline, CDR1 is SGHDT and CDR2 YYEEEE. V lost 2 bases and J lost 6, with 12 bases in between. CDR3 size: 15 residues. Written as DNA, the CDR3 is TGTGCCAGCAGCTTAGAGACAGGCGGTAATTCACCCCTCCACTTT. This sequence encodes CASSLETGGNSPLHF.

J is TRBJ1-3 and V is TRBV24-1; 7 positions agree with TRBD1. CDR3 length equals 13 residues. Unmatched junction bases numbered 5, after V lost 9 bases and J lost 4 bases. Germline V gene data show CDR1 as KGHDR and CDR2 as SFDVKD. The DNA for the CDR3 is TGTGCCACCGCACGGGACAGCGGAAACACCATATATTTT. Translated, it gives CATARDSGNTIYF.

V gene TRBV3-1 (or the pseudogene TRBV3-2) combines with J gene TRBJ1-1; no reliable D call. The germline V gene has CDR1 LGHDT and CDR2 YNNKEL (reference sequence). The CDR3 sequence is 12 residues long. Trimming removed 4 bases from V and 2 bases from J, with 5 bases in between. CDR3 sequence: CASSRVNTEAFF. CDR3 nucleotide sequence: TGTGCCAGCAGCCGAGTTAACACTGAAGCTTTCTTT.

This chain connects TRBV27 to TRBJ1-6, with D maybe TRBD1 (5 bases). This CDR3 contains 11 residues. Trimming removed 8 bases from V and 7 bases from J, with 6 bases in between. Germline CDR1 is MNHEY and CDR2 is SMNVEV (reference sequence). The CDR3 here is CASRGNSPLHF. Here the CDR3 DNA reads TGTGCCAGCCGGGGGAATTCACCCCTCCACTTT.

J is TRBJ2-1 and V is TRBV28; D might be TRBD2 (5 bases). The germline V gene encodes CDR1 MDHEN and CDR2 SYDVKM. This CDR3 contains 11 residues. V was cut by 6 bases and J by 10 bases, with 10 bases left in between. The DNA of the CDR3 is TGTGCCAGCAGCTTTAAGCGGGAGCAGTTCTTC. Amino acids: CASSFKREQFF.

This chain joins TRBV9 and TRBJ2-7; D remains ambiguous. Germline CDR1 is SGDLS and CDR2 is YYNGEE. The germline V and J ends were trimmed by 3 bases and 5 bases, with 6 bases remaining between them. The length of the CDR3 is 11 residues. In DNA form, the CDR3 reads TGTGCCAGCAGCGCCGAGAACGAGCAGTACTTC. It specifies CASSAENEQYF. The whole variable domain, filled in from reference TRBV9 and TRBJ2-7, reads DSGVTQTPKHLITATGQRVTLRCSPRSGDLSVYWYQQSLDQGLQFLIQYYNGEERAKGNILERFSAQQFPDLHSELNLSSLELGDSALYFCASSAENEQYFGPGTRLTVT.

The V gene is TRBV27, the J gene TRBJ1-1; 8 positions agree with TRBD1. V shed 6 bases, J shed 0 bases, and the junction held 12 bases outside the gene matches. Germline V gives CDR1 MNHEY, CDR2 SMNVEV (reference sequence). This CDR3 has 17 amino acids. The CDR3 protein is CASSPRTGPRVNTEAFF. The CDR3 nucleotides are TGTGCCAGCAGCCCCCGGACAGGGCCGCGGGTGAACACTGAAGCTTTCTTT.

The CDR3, as DNA: TGTGCCAGCAGTTACCAGGGACAGGGGGCACTTTACTATGGCTACACCTTC. Its protein is CASSYQGQGALYYGYTF. The genes are TRBV6-2 or TRBV6-3 and TRBJ1-2; 12 bases line up with TRBD1. The CDR3 has 17 residues. Germline V gives CDR1 MNHEY, CDR2 SVGEGT. V was pared by 2 bases and J by 3 bases, with 7 bases of the junction left unmatched.